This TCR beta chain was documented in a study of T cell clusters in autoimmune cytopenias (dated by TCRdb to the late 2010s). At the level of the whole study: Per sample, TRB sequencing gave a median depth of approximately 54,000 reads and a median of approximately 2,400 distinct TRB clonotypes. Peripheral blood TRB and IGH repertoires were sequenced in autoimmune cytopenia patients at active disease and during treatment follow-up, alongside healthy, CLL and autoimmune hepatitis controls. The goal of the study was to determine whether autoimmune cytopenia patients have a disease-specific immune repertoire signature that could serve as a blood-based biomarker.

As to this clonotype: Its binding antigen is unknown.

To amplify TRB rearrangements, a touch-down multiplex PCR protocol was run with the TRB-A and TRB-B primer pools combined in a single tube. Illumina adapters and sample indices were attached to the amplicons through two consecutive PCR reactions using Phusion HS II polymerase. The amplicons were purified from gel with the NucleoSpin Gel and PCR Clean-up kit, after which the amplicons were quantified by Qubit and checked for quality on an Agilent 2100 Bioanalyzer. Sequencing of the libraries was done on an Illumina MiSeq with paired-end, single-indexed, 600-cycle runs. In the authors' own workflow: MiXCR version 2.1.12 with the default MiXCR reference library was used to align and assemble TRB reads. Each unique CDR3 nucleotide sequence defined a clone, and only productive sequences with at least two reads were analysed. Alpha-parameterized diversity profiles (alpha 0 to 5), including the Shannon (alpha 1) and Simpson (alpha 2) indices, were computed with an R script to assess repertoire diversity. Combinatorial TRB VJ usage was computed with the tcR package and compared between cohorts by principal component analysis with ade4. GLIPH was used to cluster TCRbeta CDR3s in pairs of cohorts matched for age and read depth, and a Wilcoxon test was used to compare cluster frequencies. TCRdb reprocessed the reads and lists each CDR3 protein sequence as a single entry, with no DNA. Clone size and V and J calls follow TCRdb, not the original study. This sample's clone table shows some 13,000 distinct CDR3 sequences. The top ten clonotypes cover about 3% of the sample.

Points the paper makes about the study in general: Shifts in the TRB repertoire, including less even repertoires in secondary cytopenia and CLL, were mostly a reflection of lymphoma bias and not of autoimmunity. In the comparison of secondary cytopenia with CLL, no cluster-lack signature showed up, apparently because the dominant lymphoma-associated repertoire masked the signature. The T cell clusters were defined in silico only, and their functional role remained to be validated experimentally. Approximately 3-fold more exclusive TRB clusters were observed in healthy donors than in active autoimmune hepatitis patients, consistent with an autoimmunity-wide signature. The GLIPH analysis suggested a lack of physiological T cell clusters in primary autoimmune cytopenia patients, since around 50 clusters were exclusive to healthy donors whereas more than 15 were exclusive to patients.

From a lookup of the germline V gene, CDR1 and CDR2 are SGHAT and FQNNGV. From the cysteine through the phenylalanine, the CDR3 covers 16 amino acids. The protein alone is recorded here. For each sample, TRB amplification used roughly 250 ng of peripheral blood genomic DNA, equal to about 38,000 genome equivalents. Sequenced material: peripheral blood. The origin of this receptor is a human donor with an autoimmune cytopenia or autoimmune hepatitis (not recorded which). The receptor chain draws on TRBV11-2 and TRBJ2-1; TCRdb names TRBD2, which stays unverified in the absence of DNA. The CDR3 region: CASSDGTNLEYNEQFF.